This T cell receptor (beta chain) appears in the sequencing data of a study of blood T cells in healthy people across ages. Germline V gene data show CDR1 as SGHRS and CDR2 as YFSETQ. V dropped 0 bases and J dropped 5; count of bases not matched to a gene: 11. The CDR3 loop spans 17 amino acids. A J-beta primer mix and a sample-barcoded 5' primer were used in a second PCR of roughly 6 to 11 cycles. TCRdb redid the calling of the 5' RACE reads with MiXCR, one entry per CDR3 protein. The data hold just under 750,000 distinct CDR3 sequences, with 20% to 25% observed a single time. The chain has TRBV5-1 and TRBJ2-4; 7 nucleotides align to TRBD2. This receptor was taken from a man aged 65 to 79 in good health. The source material was blood. In nucleotides, the CDR3 is TGCGCCAGCAGCTTGGCAGTGGGGGGGATATCGGAAAACATTCAGTACTTC. It translates to CASSLAVGGISENIQYF.